This T cell receptor beta chain stems from a study of radiotherapy plus CTLA-4 blockade in lung cancer. Whole-study context: Across the patients, objective responses occurred in approximately 19%, and disease control in around 31%.

Profiled with immunoSEQ multiplex PCR; TCRdb holds only in-frame clones, not every one. The sample has about 73,000 clones, around 87% seen once. Remarks on this clone: Antigen unknown.

The study's findings and limits: The authors reported that early blood T cell clone dynamics, with interferon-beta, best predicted response.

The sequence came from a human donor with non-small cell lung cancer that progressed on radiotherapy plus ipilimumab. Sample: peripheral blood, taken from a patient treated with radiotherapy plus ipilimumab.

The CDR3, as DNA: TGCGCCAGCAGCTTGGGCGGCAGCACAGGGGGCCACAATGAGCAGTTCTTC. Translating it yields CASSLGGSTGGHNEQFF. The chain recombines TRBV5-1 with TRBJ2-1; 9 bases map to TRBD1. Per the germline V gene, CDR1 is SGHRS and CDR2 is YFSETQ. The CDR3 consists of 17 residues. The ends lost 0 bases at V and 5 bases at J; junction bases unmatched: 9.